Below are 28 T cell receptor beta chains sequenced from a single sample in a study of OX40 agonist ivuxolimab in advanced cancers. Profiling relied on immunoSEQ multiplex PCR, and the TCRdb table lists in-frame clones only, not all of them. The sample yields over 100,000 clones, 90% seen once. The sequences come from CD4+ or CD8+ T cells sorted from blood, collected in a trial of the OX40 agonist ivuxolimab. The receptors stem from an adult with an advanced solid tumor such as melanoma, head and neck, liver or kidney cancer.

The rearrangement uses TRBV7-8 and TRBJ1-1, with 7 bases identical to TRBD1. Germline V lookup: CDR1 SGHVS, CDR2 FQNEAQ. V lost 5 bases, J lost 2 bases, and 2 bases stayed unmatched. CDR3 length: 13 residues. The CDR3: CASSRDSNTEAFF. CDR3 DNA sequence: TGTGCCAGCAGCAGGGACAGTAACACTGAAGCTTTCTTT.

The rearrangement uses TRBV18 and TRBJ2-7, with D possibly TRBD2 on 6 matching bases. This CDR3 comprises 15 residues. CDR1 KGHSH and CDR2 LQKENI come from the germline V gene. V was shortened by 3 bases and J by 3 bases, with 15 bases between the two germline ends. CDR3 in amino acids: CASSPPPDGSYEQYF. DNA of the CDR3: TGTGCCAGCTCACCGCCACCGGACGGGAGCTACGAGCAGTACTTC.

V and J are TRBV15 and TRBJ2-7; possible D gene TRBD1, 6 bases. CDR1 and CDR2 (germline): LNHNV, YYDKDF (reference sequence). The V and J ends lost 0 bases and 1 base respectively, with 13 bases between them. CDR3 length: 16 amino acids. The CDR3 DNA follows: TGTGCCACCAGCAGAGATGTTGGACAGACATCCTACGAGCAGTACTTC. Its protein is CATSRDVGQTSYEQYF.

This chain links TRBV28 with TRBJ1-2; 8 bases match TRBD1. The CDR3 length is 14 residues. Unmatched junction bases numbered 9, after V lost 4 bases and J lost 8 bases. The V gene's germline CDR1 is MDHEN and CDR2 SYDVKM. The CDR3 coding sequence is TGTGCCAGCAGTTCTCAGGGGGCGCCGATGGGCTACACCTTC. It translates to CASSSQGAPMGYTF.

The chain recombines TRBV25-1 with TRBJ1-1; D uncertain. The CDR3 is 15 amino acids. V was cut by 1 base and J by 2 bases, with 11 bases left in between. Germline V gene lookup returns CDR1 MGHDK and CDR2 SYGVNS. The CDR3 DNA sequence: TGTGCCAGCAGTGAATCCGGCACAGCAAACACTGAAGCTTTCTTT. Its translation is CASSESGTANTEAFF.

With regard to this clone: In the same sample, other DNA sequences code for this CDR3. The CDR3 nucleotides are TGTGCCAGCTCACCACAGGGCTTGAACACTGAAGCTTTCTTT. This translates into CASSPQGLNTEAFF. The chain combines TRBV18 with TRBJ1-1, with D unresolved. Germline V lookup: CDR1 KGHSH, CDR2 LQKENI. V was cut by 1 base and J by 0 bases, with 6 bases left in between. The CDR3 is 14 residues long.

The rearrangement uses TRBV7-3 and TRBJ2-6, with D unresolved. V was shortened by 3 bases and J by 1 base, with 4 bases between the two germline ends. The germline gives CDR1 SGHTA, CDR2 FQGTGA. The CDR3 totals 14 residues. CDR3 DNA sequence: TGTGCCAGCAGCTTGATTTCTGGGGCCAACGTCCTGACTTTC. Translated, it gives CASSLISGANVLTF.

This chain links TRBV6-1 with TRBJ2-3, with 7 bases identical to TRBD2. The junction had 3 bases not matched to a gene; V was cut back by 3 bases and J by 3 bases. The CDR3 totals 14 residues. Germline CDR1 MNHNS, CDR2 SASEGT. The CDR3 reads CASSDAGATDTQYF. The CDR3 bases are TGTGCCAGCAGTGACGCGGGAGCAACAGATACGCAGTATTTT.

In DNA form, the CDR3 reads TGTGCCAGCAGTTCCACTAATAGCGGGAGACAATACGAGCAGTACTTC. Residues: CASSSTNSGRQYEQYF. V gene TRBV27 combines with J gene TRBJ2-7, with TRBD2 matching 9 bases. The V and J ends lost 4 bases and 4 bases, in that order; junction bases with no gene match: 11. Germline CDR1 is MNHEY and CDR2 is SMNVEV (reference sequence). This CDR3 has 16 amino acids.

The genes are TRBV6-5 and TRBJ1-1; no definite D call. V was shortened by 0 bases and J by 1 base, with 9 bases between the two germline ends. The germline V gene encodes CDR1 MNHEY and CDR2 SVGAGI. This CDR3 spans 15 amino acids. CDR3 protein: CASSYSGLPNTEAFF. DNA for the CDR3: TGTGCCAGCAGTTACTCGGGTCTTCCGAACACTGAAGCTTTCTTT.

The chain joins TRBV4-3 to TRBJ2-7, with unresolved D. Trimming took off 4 bases at V and 3 bases at J, with 13 bases between the two ends. Germline V gene lookup returns CDR1 LGHNA and CDR2 YSLEER. The CDR3 is 14 amino acids. CDR3 nucleotide sequence: TGCGCCAGCAGCCCGGGCCAGGCCGACTACGAGCAGTACTTC. Protein sequence: CASSPGQADYEQYF.

The J gene is TRBJ2-3, the V gene TRBV7-3; 9 bases are shared with TRBD1. The V gene end was trimmed by 5 bases and the J gene end by 4 bases; junction bases not matched to a gene: 10. CDR3 length: 16 amino acids. Germline V gene data show CDR1 as SGHTA and CDR2 as FQGTGA. The DNA for the CDR3 is TGTGCCAGCAGCATCCAGGGGGACAGGGCACCAGATACGCAGTATTTT. This encodes CASSIQGDRAPDTQYF.

The V and J genes are TRBV10-3 and TRBJ2-1; 7 bases align to TRBD1. Trimming took 8 bases from V and 6 from J; bases not matched to a gene: 10. CDR3 length: 14 amino acids. The germline V gene encodes CDR1 ENHRY and CDR2 SYGVKD. This CDR3 reads CAIRRQGDTNEQFF. The CDR3 DNA is TGTGCCATCCGGAGACAGGGCGACACCAATGAGCAGTTCTTC.

This clone was found once. J is TRBJ2-1 and V is TRBV19; D perhaps matches TRBD2 (6 bases). Germline V gene lookup returns CDR1 LNHDA and CDR2 SQIVND (reference sequence). This CDR3 is built from 15 residues. The V gene lost 3 bases and the J gene lost 6 bases, with 15 bases spanning the gap. CDR3 DNA: TGTGCCAGTAGTATTTTGACTAGGAGGGGCAATGAGCAGTTCTTC. Amino acids: CASSILTRRGNEQFF.

V is TRBV9 and J is TRBJ2-1; 8 bases fit TRBD2. Germline V gene sequence: CDR1 SGDLS, CDR2 YYNGEE. The CDR3 is 13 amino acids. Trimming removed 6 bases from V and 9 bases from J; junction bases left unmatched: 8. The CDR3 region has the DNA TGTGCCAGCAAGGGTAGCGGGAAGGGTGAGCAGTTCTTC. It encodes CASKGSGKGEQFF.

The chain is built from TRBV7-2 and TRBJ1-1; no clear D gene. The CDR3 sequence is 15 residues long. The V gene lost 2 bases and the J gene lost 0 bases, with 10 bases spanning the gap. Germline-derived CDR1 and CDR2 are SGHTA and FQGNSA. The CDR3 DNA reads as TGTGCCAGCAGCTTAAATGGACTAATGAACACTGAAGCTTTCTTT. This gives the protein CASSLNGLMNTEAFF.

The chain is built from TRBV11-2 and TRBJ1-5, with D unresolved. Between the trimmed V and J ends, which lost 3 bases and 0 bases, there was a span of 3 bases. This CDR3 is built from 13 residues. CDR1 is SGHAT, CDR2 FQNNGV, per germline. CDR3 sequence (DNA): TGTGCCAGCAGCTTTATTAGCAATCAGCCCCAGCATTTT. Encoded protein: CASSFISNQPQHF.

The gene calls are TRBV7-9 and TRBJ2-5; 10 bases match TRBD1. The junction had 6 bases not matched to a gene; V was cut back by 6 bases and J by 2 bases. Germline lookup yields CDR1 SEHNR and CDR2 FQNEAQ (reference sequence). CDR3 length equals 15 residues. The CDR3 sequence: CASRQGQGSQETQYF. The DNA of the CDR3 is TGTGCCAGCAGACAGGGACAGGGGTCTCAAGAGACCCAGTACTTC. The whole variable domain, filled in from reference TRBV7-9 and TRBJ2-5, reads DTGVSQNPRHKITKRGQNVTFRCDPISEHNRLYWYRQTLGQGPEFLTYFQNEAQLEKSRLLSDRFSAERPKGSFSTLEIQRTEQGDSAMYLCASRQGQGSQETQYFGPGTRLLVL.

The chain couples TRBV10-3 to TRBJ1-1; tentative D call: TRBD1 (6 bases). V dropped 7 bases and J dropped 1 base, with 13 bases sitting between them. The CDR3 spans 14 residues. Looked up from germline, CDR1 is ENHRY and CDR2 is SYGVKD. CDR3 residues: CAITVTGPNTEAFF. In DNA, the CDR3 is TGTGCCATCACTGTGACAGGCCCGAACACTGAAGCTTTCTTT.

V usage is TRBV28 and J usage is TRBJ2-1; a weak D match, TRBD2 (6 bases). CDR3 length: 15 amino acids. CDR1 is MDHEN and CDR2 is SYDVKM in the germline V gene. V was pared by 5 bases and J by 0 bases, with 11 bases between. The DNA of the CDR3 is TGTGCCAGCAGTCCCCCGGAGGGCTCCTACAATGAGCAGTTCTTC. It encodes CASSPPEGSYNEQFF.

V is TRBV10-1 and J is TRBJ2-7, with a weak D call TRBD1 (5 bases). The CDR3 contains 16 residues. V was shortened by 2 bases and J by 3 bases, with 17 bases between the two germline ends. Germline CDR1 and CDR2: WNHNN and SYGVQD (reference sequence). The CDR3 coding sequence is TGCGCCAGCAGTGAGATCCAGGGAATGAAAGACTACGAGCAGTACTTC. Its translation: CASSEIQGMKDYEQYF.

J is TRBJ2-1 and V is TRBV6-1, with 7 bases that match TRBD1. The germline CDR1 and CDR2 sequences are MNHNS and SASEGT. V dropped 7 bases and J dropped 8; count of bases not matched to a gene: 11. The CDR3 sequence is 14 residues long. CDR3 loop: CASMGQTERDEQFF. For the CDR3, the DNA is TGTGCCAGCATGGGACAGACAGAAAGGGATGAGCAGTTCTTC.

This chain joins TRBV5-6 and TRBJ1-1; D is unresolved. Trimming pared 4 bases from V and 5 bases from J, leaving 15 bases between. The CDR3 totals 14 residues. Germline CDR1 reads SGHDT; CDR2 reads YYEEEE. CDR3 nucleotides: TGTGCCAGCAGCCTGGGTTACCAAAGGACTGAAGCTTTCTTT. This sequence encodes CASSLGYQRTEAFF.

The rearrangement links TRBV30 to TRBJ2-3; TRBD2 matches 13 bases. This CDR3 comprises 16 residues. The J segment lost 4 bases and the V segment lost 4 bases, leaving 8 bases of the junction unmatched. Germline CDR1 and CDR2: GTSNPN and SVGIG (reference sequence). Here the CDR3 DNA reads TGTGCCTGGAACGGACTAGCGGGAGTTGGGGCAGATACGCAGTATTTT. It translates to CAWNGLAGVGADTQYF. Using reference TRBV30 and TRBJ2-3 for the parts outside the CDR3, the full variable domain is SQTIHQWPATLVQPVGSPLSLECTVEGTSNPNLYWYRQAAGRGLQLLFYSVGIGQISSEVPQNLSASRPQDRQFILSSKKLLLSDSGFYLCAWNGLAGVGADTQYFGPGTRLTVL.

The chain uses TRBV18 and TRBJ2-1, with D possibly matching TRBD2 (5 bases). CDR3 length equals 12 residues. Trimming removed 6 bases from V and 7 bases from J, with 10 bases in between. From germline, CDR1 is KGHSH and CDR2 LQKENI. The DNA for the CDR3 is TGTGCCAGCTCTCCTAGACTAAATGAGCAGTTCTTC. Its translation is CASSPRLNEQFF.

This CDR3 reads CSAAEPYEQYF. CDR3 in DNA: TGCAGTGCCGCAGAACCTTACGAGCAGTACTTC. The genes are TRBV20-1 and TRBJ2-7; unclear D gene. In germline, CDR1 is DFQATT, CDR2 SNEGSKA (reference sequence). Deletions cut 6 bases from V and 4 bases from J, with 10 bases between. The CDR3 runs 11 residues.

This clone was counted once. V and J are TRBV7-2 and TRBJ1-6, with a possible D match to TRBD1 (5 bases). Germline V gene sequence: CDR1 SGHTA, CDR2 FQGNSA. Trimming shortened V by 6 bases and J by 10 bases, and 16 bases separated the two germline ends. The CDR3 loop spans 14 amino acids. As DNA, the CDR3 is TGTGCCAGCAGTAACCAGGGTGTAGGATCACCCCTCCACTTT. It is translated as CASSNQGVGSPLHF.

This rearrangement joins TRBV29-1 to TRBJ1-1; 8 nucleotides agree with TRBD1. The CDR3 contains 12 residues. V trimming: 7 bases; J trimming: 4 bases; junction bases outside the gene matches: 5. Germline lookup yields CDR1 SQVTM and CDR2 ANQGSEA. The CDR3 DNA sequence: TGCAGCGCTCACGGACAGGGCACTGAAGCTTTCTTT. Protein product: CSAHGQGTEAFF.